The TCR beta chain described here comes from a study of identical twins. In this sample, this clonotype turned up many times. The antigen remains unidentified. J was trimmed by 0 bases and V by 4 bases; bases with no gene match: 5. In germline, CDR1 is MNHNS, CDR2 SASEGT. This CDR3 comprises 17 residues. Template switching added a universal primer binding site, and final cDNA carried unique molecular identifiers. TCRdb recomputed calls from the 5' RACE reads with MiXCR, one row per CDR3 protein. The data contain around 250,000 distinct CDR3 sequences, 5.5% to 7% of them singletons. General observations from the study: Conclusions leaned on cross-sectional statistical analysis and did not track the same donors over time. Memory repertoires lacked the insertion deficit that abundant cord blood beta clonotypes showed.

These data also featured in a second study, about yellow fever vaccine responses in identical twins. That study adds: As reported, the vaccine T cell response of twins seemed partly convergent and partly personalized.

The sequenced material came from memory (CD45RO+) T cells sorted from blood. The chain has TRBV6-1 and TRBJ2-3, with 12 bases lining up with TRBD2. This TCR derives from a woman in her late teens or twenties in good health. The DNA of the CDR3 is TGTGCCAGCAGTGTCCTAGCGGGAGGGGAAAGCACAGATACGCAGTATTTT. Its protein product is CASSVLAGGESTDTQYF.